The 7 T cell receptor beta chains given below trace back to one sample, sequenced in a study of lymphopenia after photon versus proton radiotherapy. The data were produced by immunoSEQ multiplex PCR, yet TCRdb's version contains in-frame clones alone and is incomplete. The repertoire holds around 26,000 clones, with about four fifths as singletons. The specimen was peripheral blood, collected from a patient treated with photon-based radiotherapy. All receptors come from a man aged 50 to 59 with gastric cancer.

The DNA for the CDR3 is TGCGCCAGCAGCTTGTACGGGGAGCTGTTTTTT. It codes for CASSLYGELFF. J is TRBJ2-2 and V is TRBV5-1; D is unclear. There are 11 residues in the CDR3. Trimming left V 1 base short and J 7 bases short, with 2 bases between. CDR1 is SGHRS and CDR2 is YFSETQ in the germline V gene.

This sequence joins TRBV12-5 and TRBJ1-2; tentative D call: TRBD1 (6 bases). V was trimmed by 4 bases and J by 6 bases, leaving 12 bases between them. Germline V gene data show CDR1 as LGHNT and CDR2 as FRNRAP. This CDR3 is 13 amino acids long. The CDR3 DNA follows: TGTGCTAGTGGTTCGACGGACAGTCATGGCTACACCTTC. Amino acids: CASGSTDSHGYTF.

This clone was counted a single time. The V and J genes are TRBV28 and TRBJ2-2; a possible D gene is TRBD1 (6 bases). V lost 6 bases and J lost 1, with 12 bases in between. The germline gives CDR1 MDHEN, CDR2 SYDVKM. There are 15 residues in the CDR3. CDR3 sequence reads: CASRRQVGNTGELFF. Written as DNA, the CDR3 is TGTGCCAGCAGAAGACAGGTGGGGAACACCGGGGAGCTGTTTTTT.

The chain carries TRBV7-2 and TRBJ2-5; no definite D call. V gave up 1 base and J gave up 7 bases, with 13 bases separating them. This CDR3 is built from 14 residues. The germline gives CDR1 SGHTA, CDR2 FQGNSA. CDR3 region: CASSLVMGWGTQYF. Here the CDR3 DNA reads TGTGCCAGCAGCTTAGTTATGGGGTGGGGGACCCAGTACTTC.

The chain uses TRBV5-1 and TRBJ1-5; D may be TRBD1 (6 bases). Trimming left V 4 bases short and J 0 bases short, with 11 bases between. Looked up from germline, CDR1 is SGHRS and CDR2 is YFSETQ. This CDR3 has 15 residues. The CDR3 DNA is TGCGCCAGCAGCCCTACAGGGTATAGCAATCAGCCCCAGCATTTT. This translates into CASSPTGYSNQPQHF.

The V gene is TRBV19, the J gene TRBJ1-2; 8 nucleotides line up with TRBD1. After removal of 0 bases from V and 2 bases from J, the junction contained 8 bases not matched to a gene. The length of the CDR3 is 17 residues. In germline, CDR1 is LNHDA, CDR2 SQIVND (reference sequence). The chain's CDR3 is CASSIERAPGGNYGYTF. The CDR3 bases are TGTGCCAGTAGTATAGAGAGGGCGCCAGGGGGCAACTATGGCTACACCTTC.

This chain links TRBV25-1 with TRBJ1-6; no clear D. Per the germline V gene, CDR1 is MGHDK and CDR2 is SYGVNS. The CDR3 sequence is 12 residues long. V was clipped by 5 bases and J by 6 bases, with 5 bases between them. The CDR3 region has the DNA TGTGCCAGCAGTAACTTTAATTCACCCCTCCACTTT. Translation: CASSNFNSPLHF.